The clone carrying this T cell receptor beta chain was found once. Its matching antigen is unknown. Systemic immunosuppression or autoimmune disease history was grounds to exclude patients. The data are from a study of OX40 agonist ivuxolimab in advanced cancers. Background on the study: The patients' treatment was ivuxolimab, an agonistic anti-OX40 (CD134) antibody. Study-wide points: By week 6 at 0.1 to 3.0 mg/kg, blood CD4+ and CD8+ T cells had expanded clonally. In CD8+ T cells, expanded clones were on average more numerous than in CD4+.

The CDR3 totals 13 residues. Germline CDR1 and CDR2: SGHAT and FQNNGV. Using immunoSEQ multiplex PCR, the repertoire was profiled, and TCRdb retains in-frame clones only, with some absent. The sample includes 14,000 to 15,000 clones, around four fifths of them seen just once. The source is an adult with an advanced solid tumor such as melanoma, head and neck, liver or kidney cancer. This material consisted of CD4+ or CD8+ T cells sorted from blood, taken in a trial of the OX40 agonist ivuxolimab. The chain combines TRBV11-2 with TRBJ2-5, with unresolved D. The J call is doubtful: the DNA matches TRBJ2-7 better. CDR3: CASSPSSSHEQYF. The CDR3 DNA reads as TGTGCCAGCAGCCCCTCGAGTAGCCACGAGCAGTACTTC.